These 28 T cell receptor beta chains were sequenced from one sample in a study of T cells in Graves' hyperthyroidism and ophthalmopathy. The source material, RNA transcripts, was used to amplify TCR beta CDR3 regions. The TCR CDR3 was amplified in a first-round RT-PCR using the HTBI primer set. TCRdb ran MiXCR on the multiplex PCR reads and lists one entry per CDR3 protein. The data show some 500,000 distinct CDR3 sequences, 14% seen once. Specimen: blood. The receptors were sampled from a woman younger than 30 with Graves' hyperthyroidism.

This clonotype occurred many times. The CDR3 bases are TGCAGTGCTGTTGGGGAGGGGTTTAACACTGAAGCTTTCTTT. It yields the protein CSAVGEGFNTEAFF. This chain links TRBV20-1 with TRBJ1-1, with TRBD1 as a possible D gene (5 bases). The CDR3 spans 14 residues. The V and J ends lost 5 bases and 2 bases respectively, with 15 bases between them. CDR1 is DFQATT, CDR2 SNEGSKA, per germline (reference sequence).

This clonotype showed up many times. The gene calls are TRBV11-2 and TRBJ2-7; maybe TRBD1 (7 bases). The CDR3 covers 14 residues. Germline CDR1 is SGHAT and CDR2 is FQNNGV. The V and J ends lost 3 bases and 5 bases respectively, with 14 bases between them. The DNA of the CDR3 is TGTGCCAGCAGCTTTAACAGGGGAGGTGACGAGCAGTACTTC. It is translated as CASSFNRGGDEQYF.

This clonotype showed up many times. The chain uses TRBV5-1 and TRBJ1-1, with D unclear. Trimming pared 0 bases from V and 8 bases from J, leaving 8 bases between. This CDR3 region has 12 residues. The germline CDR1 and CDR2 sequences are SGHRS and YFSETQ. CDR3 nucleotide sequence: TGCGCCAGCAGCTTGGTTTCGGACGAAGCTTTCTTT. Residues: CASSLVSDEAFF.

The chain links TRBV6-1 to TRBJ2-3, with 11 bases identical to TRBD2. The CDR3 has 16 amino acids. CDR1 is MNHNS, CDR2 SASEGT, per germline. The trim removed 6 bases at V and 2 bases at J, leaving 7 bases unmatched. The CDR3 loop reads CASSRRGLADTDTQYF. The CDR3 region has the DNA TGTGCCAGCAGCCGCAGGGGACTAGCGGACACAGATACGCAGTATTTT.

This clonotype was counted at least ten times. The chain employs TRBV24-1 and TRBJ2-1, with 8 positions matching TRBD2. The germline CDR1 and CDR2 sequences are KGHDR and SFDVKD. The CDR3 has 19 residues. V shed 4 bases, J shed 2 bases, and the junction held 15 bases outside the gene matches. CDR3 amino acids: CATSEGTRVSRVTYNEQFF. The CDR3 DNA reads TGTGCCACCAGTGAGGGGACTAGGGTATCTAGGGTAACCTACAATGAGCAGTTCTTC.

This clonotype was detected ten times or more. For the CDR3, the DNA is TGTGCCAGCAGCATAGGACAGGAAATGAACACTGAAGCTTTCTTT. Translated, it gives CASSIGQEMNTEAFF. The chain links TRBV5-8 to TRBJ1-1, with 7 bases that match TRBD1. V was pared by 4 bases and J by 0 bases, with 6 bases of the junction left unmatched. This CDR3 is built from 15 residues. Germline V gene sequence: CDR1 SGHTS, CDR2 YDEGEE.

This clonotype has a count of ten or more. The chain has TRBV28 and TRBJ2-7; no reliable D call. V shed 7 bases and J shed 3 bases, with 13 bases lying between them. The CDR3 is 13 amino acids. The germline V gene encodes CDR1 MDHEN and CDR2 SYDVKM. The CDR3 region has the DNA TGTGCCAGCATGGAACGGATCCTCTACGAGCAGTACTTC. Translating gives CASMERILYEQYF.

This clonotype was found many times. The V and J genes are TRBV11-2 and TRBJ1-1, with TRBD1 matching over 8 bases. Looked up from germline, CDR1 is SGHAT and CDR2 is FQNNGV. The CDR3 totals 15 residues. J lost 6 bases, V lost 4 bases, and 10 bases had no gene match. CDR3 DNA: TGTGCCAGCAGCTCGCTACCTGGACAGGGAGCTGAAGCTTTCTTT. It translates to CASSSLPGQGAEAFF.

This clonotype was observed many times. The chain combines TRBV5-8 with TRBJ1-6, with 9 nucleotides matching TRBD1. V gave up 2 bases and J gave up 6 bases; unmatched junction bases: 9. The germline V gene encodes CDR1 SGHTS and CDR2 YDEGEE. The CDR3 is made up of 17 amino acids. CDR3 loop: CASSLSTGTGINSPLHF. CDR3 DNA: TGTGCCAGCAGCTTATCAACCGGGACAGGGATTAATTCACCCCTCCACTTT.

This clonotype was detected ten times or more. DNA of the CDR3: TGTGCCAGCAGCTTCCCCGGACAGGGAGGCCCTGAAGCTTTCTTT. This codes for CASSFPGQGGPEAFF. The chain couples TRBV11-2 to TRBJ1-1, with 8 bases lining up with TRBD1. CDR3 length equals 15 residues. V was clipped by 3 bases and J by 6 bases; unmatched bases: 9. Germline CDR1 and CDR2: SGHAT and FQNNGV. Combining the CDR3 with reference TRBV11-2 and TRBJ1-1 gives the whole variable domain EAGVAQSPRYKIIEKRQSVAFWCNPISGHATLYWYQQILGQGPKLLIQFQNNGVVDDSQLPKDRFSAERLKGVDSTLKIQPAKLEDSAVYLCASSFPGQGGPEAFFGQGTRLTVV.

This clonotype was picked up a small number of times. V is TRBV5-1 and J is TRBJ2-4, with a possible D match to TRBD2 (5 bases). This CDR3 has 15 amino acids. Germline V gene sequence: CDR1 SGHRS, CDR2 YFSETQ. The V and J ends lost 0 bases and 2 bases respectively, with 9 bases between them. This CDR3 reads CASSLAEGSKNIQYF. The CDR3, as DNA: TGCGCCAGCAGCTTGGCCGAGGGTTCCAAAAACATTCAGTACTTC.

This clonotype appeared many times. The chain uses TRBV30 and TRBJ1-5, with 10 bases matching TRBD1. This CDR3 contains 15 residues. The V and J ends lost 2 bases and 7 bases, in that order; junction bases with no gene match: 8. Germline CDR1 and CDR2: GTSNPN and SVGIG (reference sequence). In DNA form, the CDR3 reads TGTGCCTGGAGTCTTCTGGGACAGGGGCGACAGCCCCAGCATTTT. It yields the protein CAWSLLGQGRQPQHF.

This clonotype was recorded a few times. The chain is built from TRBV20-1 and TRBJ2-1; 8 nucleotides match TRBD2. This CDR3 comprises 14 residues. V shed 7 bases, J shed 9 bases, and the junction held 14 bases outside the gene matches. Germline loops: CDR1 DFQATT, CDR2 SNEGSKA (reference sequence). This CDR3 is CSVVDPFRGGEQFF. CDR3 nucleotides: TGCAGTGTCGTGGACCCGTTCCGGGGGGGTGAGCAGTTCTTC.

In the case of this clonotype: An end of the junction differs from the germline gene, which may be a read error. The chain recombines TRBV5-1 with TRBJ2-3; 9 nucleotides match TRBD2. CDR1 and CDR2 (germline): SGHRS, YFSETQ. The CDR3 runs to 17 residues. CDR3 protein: CASGTMNSGSAVDTEYF. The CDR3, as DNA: TGCGCCAGCGGGACCATGAATAGCGGGAGCGCCGTGGATACGGAGTATTTT.

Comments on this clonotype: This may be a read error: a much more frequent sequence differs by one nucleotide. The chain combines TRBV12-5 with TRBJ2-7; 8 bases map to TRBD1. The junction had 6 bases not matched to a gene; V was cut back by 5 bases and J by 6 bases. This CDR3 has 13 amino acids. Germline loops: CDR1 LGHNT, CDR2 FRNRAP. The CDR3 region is CASGLGQDCEQYF. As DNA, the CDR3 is TGTGCTAGTGGTCTGGGACAGGATTGCGAGCAGTACTTC.

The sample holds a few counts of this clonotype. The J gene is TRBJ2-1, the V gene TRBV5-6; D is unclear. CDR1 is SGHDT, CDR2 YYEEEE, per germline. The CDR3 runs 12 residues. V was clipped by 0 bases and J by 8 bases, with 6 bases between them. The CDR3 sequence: CASSLAKDEQFF. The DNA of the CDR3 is TGTGCCAGCAGCTTGGCGAAGGATGAGCAGTTCTTC. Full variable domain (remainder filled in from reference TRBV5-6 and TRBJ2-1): DAGVTQSPTHLIKTRGQQVTLRCSPKSGHDTVSWYQQALGQGPQFIFQYYEEEERQRGNFPDRFSGHQFPNYSSELNVNALLLGDSALYLCASSLAKDEQFFGPGTRLTVL.

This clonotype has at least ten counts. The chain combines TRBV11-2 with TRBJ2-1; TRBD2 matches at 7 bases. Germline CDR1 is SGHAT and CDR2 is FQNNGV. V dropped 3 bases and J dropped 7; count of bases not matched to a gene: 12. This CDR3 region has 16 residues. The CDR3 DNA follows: TGTGCCAGCAGCTTTGGGCCTGGCGGGAGTGGTAATGAGCAGTTCTTC. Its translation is CASSFGPGGSGNEQFF. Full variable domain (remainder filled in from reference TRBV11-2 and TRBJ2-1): EAGVAQSPRYKIIEKRQSVAFWCNPISGHATLYWYQQILGQGPKLLIQFQNNGVVDDSQLPKDRFSAERLKGVDSTLKIQPAKLEDSAVYLCASSFGPGGSGNEQFFGPGTRLTVL.

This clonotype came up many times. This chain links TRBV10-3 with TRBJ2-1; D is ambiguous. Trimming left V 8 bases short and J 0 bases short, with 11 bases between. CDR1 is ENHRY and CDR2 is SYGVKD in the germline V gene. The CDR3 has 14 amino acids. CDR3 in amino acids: CAIRRIGSYNEQFF. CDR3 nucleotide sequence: TGTGCCATCCGGAGAATCGGCTCCTACAATGAGCAGTTCTTC.

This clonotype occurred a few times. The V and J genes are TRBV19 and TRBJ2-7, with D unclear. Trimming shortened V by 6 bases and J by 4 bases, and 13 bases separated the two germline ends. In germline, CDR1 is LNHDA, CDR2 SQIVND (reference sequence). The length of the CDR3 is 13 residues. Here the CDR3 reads CASSNKMGYEQYV. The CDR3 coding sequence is TGTGCCAGTAGCAATAAGATGGGTTACGAGCAGTACGTC.

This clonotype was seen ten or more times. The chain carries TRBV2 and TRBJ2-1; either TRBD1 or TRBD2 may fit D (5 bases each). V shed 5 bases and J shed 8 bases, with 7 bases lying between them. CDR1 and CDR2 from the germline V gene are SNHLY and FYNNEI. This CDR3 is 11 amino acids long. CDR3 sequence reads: CASSRGDEQFF. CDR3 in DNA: TGTGCCAGCAGTAGGGGAGATGAGCAGTTCTTC.

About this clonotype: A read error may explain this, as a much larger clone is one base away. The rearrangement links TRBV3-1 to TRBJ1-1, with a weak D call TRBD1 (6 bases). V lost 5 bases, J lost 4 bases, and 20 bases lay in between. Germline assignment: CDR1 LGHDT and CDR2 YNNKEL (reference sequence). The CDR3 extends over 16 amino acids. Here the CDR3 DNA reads TGTGCCAGCAGCTCGGCCCTACAGGGACTAGGCACTGAAGCTTTCTTT. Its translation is CASSSALQGLGTEAFF.

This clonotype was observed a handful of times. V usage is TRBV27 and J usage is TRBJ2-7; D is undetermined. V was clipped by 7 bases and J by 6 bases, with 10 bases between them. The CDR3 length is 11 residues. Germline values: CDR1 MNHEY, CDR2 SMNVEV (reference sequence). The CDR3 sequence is CASNLDFEQYV. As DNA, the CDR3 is TGTGCCAGCAACTTAGACTTCGAGCAGTACGTC.

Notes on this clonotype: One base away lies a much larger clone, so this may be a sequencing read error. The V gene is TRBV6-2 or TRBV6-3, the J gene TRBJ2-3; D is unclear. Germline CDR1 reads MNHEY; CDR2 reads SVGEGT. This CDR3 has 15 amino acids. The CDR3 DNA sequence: TGTGCCATCAGTCTCGAACGCTTTAGCACAGATACGCAGTATTTT. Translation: CAISLERFSTDTQYF.

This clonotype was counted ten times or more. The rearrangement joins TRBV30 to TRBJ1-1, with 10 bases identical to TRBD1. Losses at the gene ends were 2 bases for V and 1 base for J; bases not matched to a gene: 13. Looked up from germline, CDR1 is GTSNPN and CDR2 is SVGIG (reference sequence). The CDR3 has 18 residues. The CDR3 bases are TGTGCCTGGAGTCCCCGGAAAGGGACAGGGGCGAAGAACACTGAAGCTTTCTTT. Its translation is CAWSPRKGTGAKNTEAFF. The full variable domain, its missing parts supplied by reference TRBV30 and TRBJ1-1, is SQTIHQWPATLVQPVGSPLSLECTVEGTSNPNLYWYRQAAGRGLQLLFYSVGIGQISSEVPQNLSASRPQDRQFILSSKKLLLSDSGFYLCAWSPRKGTGAKNTEAFFGQGTRLTVV.

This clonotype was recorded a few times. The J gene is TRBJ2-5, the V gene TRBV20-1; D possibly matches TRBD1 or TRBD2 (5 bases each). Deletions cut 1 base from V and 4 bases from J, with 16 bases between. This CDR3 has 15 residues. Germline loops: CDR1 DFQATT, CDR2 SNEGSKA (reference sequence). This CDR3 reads CSARGLLPRGETQYF. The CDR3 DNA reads TGCAGTGCTAGAGGACTCCTACCGAGGGGAGAGACCCAGTACTTC.

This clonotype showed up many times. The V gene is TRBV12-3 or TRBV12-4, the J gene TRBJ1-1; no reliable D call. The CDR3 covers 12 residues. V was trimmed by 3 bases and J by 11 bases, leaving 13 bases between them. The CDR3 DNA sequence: TGTGCCAGCAGTTTCGGGCACGCGGGGGCTTTCTTT. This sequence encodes CASSFGHAGAFF.

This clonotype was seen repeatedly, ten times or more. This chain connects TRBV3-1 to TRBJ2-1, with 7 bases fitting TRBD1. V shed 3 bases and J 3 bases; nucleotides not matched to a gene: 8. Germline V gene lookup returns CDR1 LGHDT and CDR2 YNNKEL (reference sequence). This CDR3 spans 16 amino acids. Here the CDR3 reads CASSHSTGIYYNEQFF. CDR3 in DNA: TGTGCCAGCAGCCACTCGACAGGGATTTACTACAATGAGCAGTTCTTC.

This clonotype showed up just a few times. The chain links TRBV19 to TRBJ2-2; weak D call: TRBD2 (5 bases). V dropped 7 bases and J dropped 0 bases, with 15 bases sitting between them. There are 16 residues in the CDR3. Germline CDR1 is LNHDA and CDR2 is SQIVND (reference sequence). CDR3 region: CASTVDYSANTGELFF. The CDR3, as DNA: TGTGCCAGTACCGTAGACTACTCCGCGAACACCGGGGAGCTGTTTTTT.